These T cell receptor beta chains were read from a single sample in a study of cytomegalovirus exposure and HLA in healthy donors. Some clones are missing from TCRdb's copy, which holds only in-frame ones; the method was immunoSEQ multiplex PCR. The data hold around 63,000 clones, with over 70% observed a single time. Sequencing used PBMCs. Receptors were obtained from a man in his sixties in good health and CMV-seropositive. CDR3s include the opening cysteine and the closing phenylalanine or tryptophan. Each record gives: J gene, clone size, D gene, V gene, CDR3 DNA, CDR3 protein. The D gene is left open where the match is weak. Clone size is stated in some rows and not others, as once, few, many or a class when expanded.

TRBJ2-1 | - | - | TRBV18 | TGTGCCAGCTCCCCATCCCATAGCTCCTACAATGAGCAGTTCTTC | CASSPSHSSYNEQFF
TRBJ2-7 | - | - | TRBV25-1 | TGTGCCACCCCCGGGGAGCAGTACTTC | CATPGEQYF
TRBJ1-1 | few | TRBD1 | TRBV27 | TGTGCCAGCAGTTTATCTCCAGGGGGCTTGGGCACTGAAGCTTTCTTT | CASSLSPGGLGTEAFF
TRBJ2-3 | - | TRBD1 | TRBV29-1 | TGCAGCGCTCCGGGACAGAGCACAGATACGCAGTATTTT | CSAPGQSTDTQYF
TRBJ1-2 | - | TRBD1 | TRBV2 | TGTGCCACCGCAGGTGCATATAGACAGGGGGCATCCCATCGTCTGTATGGCTACACCTTC | CATAGAYRQGASHRLYGYTF
TRBJ2-7 | - | TRBD1 | TRBV14 | TGTGCCAGCAGCCAATGGACAGGGGGGTACGAGCAGTACTTC | CASSQWTGGYEQYF
TRBJ2-1 | - | - | TRBV29-1 | TGCAGCGTTACAGGGATTATACAGAACAATGAGCAGTTCTTC | CSVTGIIQNNEQFF
TRBJ1-4 | - | - | TRBV5-1 | TGCGCCAGCAGCTTGGCAGACAGGTTGGAACTGTTTTTT | CASSLADRLELFF
TRBJ1-2 | - | - | TRBV5-8 | TGTGCCAGCAGCTTGAGGCCCTCCGGGGACTATGGCTACACCTTC | CASSLRPSGDYGYTF
TRBJ1-1 | few | - | TRBV5-1 | TGCGCCAGCAGTCAGGGGACCTTGAACACTGAAGCTTTCTTT | CASSQGTLNTEAFF
TRBJ1-5 | - | TRBD1 | TRBV6-5 | TGTGCCAGCAGCACCGGGACAGGGATCAATCAGCCCCAGCATTTT | CASSTGTGINQPQHF
TRBJ2-7 | - | TRBD2 | TRBV5-1 | TGCGCCAGCAGCTTGGCCGGACTAGCGACAATTCTAAGGGACTACGAGCAGTACTTC | CASSLAGLATILRDYEQYF
TRBJ2-3 | - | - | TRBV7-9 | TGTGCCAGCAGCTTGATTTCAAACAGTCACACAGATACGCAGTATTTT | CASSLISNSHTDTQYF
TRBJ1-1 | - | - | TRBV7-2 | TGTGCCAGCAGCTTAGATGGGGGAGGCACTGAAGCTTTCTTT | CASSLDGGGTEAFF
TRBJ2-5 | once | - | TRBV18 | TGTGCCAGCTCACCAATTCAGCAAGAGACCCAGTACTTC | CASSPIQQETQYF
TRBJ1-1 | - | TRBD1 | TRBV5-1 | TGCGCCAGCAGCCGTACGACAGGGGACACTGAAGCTTTCTTT | CASSRTTGDTEAFF
TRBJ1-1 | - | - | TRBV9 | TGTGCCAGCAGCCCACGGTCGGGGGTACCCACTGAAGCTTTCTTT | CASSPRSGVPTEAFF
TRBJ2-1 | - | - | TRBV11-3 | TGTGCCAGCAGTCGAGTCTACAATGAGCAGTTCTTC | CASSRVYNEQFF
TRBJ2-5 | once | TRBD2 | TRBV5-8 | TGTGCCAGCACGTCAGGACTAGCGGGAGGGTCGTACCAAGAGACCCAGTACTTC | CASTSGLAGGSYQETQYF
TRBJ1-4 | - | - | TRBV6-5 | TGTGCCAGCAGTTACTCACGGTGGAGGGATGAAAAACTGTTTTTT | CASSYSRWRDEKLFF
TRBJ2-5 | - | - | TRBV5-6 | TGTGCCAGCAGCTTTGGGGCCGAAGAGACCCAGTACTTC | CASSFGAEETQYF
TRBJ1-1 | - | TRBD1 | TRBV5-1 | TGCGCCAGCAGCTCGAATCAGGGGGCCACTGAAGCTTTCTTT | CASSSNQGATEAFF
TRBJ2-1 | - | - | TRBV4-1 | TGCGCCAGCAGCCTCGAACGCGCCACGGTAGATGAGCAGTTCTTC | CASSLERATVDEQFF
TRBJ2-1 | once | - | TRBV4-2 | TGTGCCAGCAGCCTTTCTAGCAGGTCCTACAATGAGCAGTTCTTC | CASSLSSRSYNEQFF
TRBJ2-4 | - | TRBD2 | TRBV19 | TGTGCCAGTAGTCCGGGGACTAGCGGTAAAAACATTCAGTACTTC | CASSPGTSGKNIQYF
TRBJ2-1 | - | TRBD2 | TRBV5-1 | TGCGCCAGCAGCCAAACTCGAACTAGCGGGAATCACAATGAGCAGTTCTTC | CASSQTRTSGNHNEQFF
TRBJ2-1 | - | TRBD1 | TRBV2 | TGTGCCAGCACAAGGACAGGGATAAGGTACCTCCGAAAAAGCTCCAATGAGCAGTTCTTC | CASTRTGIRYLRKSSNEQFF
TRBJ2-1 | few | TRBD1 | TRBV6-6 | TGTGCCAGCAGCCCCCCCAACAGGGGGCGGAATGAGCAGTTCTTC | CASSPPNRGRNEQFF
TRBJ1-2 | - | TRBD1 | TRBV15 | TGTGCCACCAGCAGAGACCCGGGACAGGGATTCGGCTACACCTTC | CATSRDPGQGFGYTF
TRBJ2-3 | - | TRBD2 | TRBV5-5 | TGTGCCAGCACCCATCTAGCGGACACAGATACGCAGTATTTT | CASTHLADTDTQYF
TRBJ2-1 | - | - | TRBV6-4 | TGTGCCAGCAGTGACGGGGGGGCCAATGAGCAGTTCTTC | CASSDGGANEQFF
TRBJ1-5 | - | - | TRBV30 | TGTGCCTGGAGTGTACAGCAGGGCCACCATACTAGCAATCAGCCCCAGCATTTT | CAWSVQQGHHTSNQPQHF
TRBJ1-5 | - | TRBD1 | TRBV6-1 | TGTGCCAGCAGTGAATTCGGACAGGGGGGGGGTCAGCCCCAGCATTTT | CASSEFGQGGGQPQHF
TRBJ1-1 | - | TRBD1 | TRBV5-1 | TGCGCCAGCAGCTTCACAGGGGGCATGAACACTGAAGCTTTCTTT | CASSFTGGMNTEAFF
TRBJ2-7 | once | - | TRBV2 | TGTGCCAGCAGTGACAGGGCCTACGAGCAGTACTTC | CASSDRAYEQYF
TRBJ2-7 | few | TRBD1 | TRBV5-4 | TGTGCCAGCAGTAAGGACAGGTCCTACGAGCAGTACTTC | CASSKDRSYEQYF
TRBJ1-2 | - | TRBD1 | TRBV11-3 | TGTGCCAGCAGCTTACCAGACAGGGCTGGCTACACCTTC | CASSLPDRAGYTF
TRBJ2-7 | - | TRBD1 | TRBV10-2 | TGCGCCAGCAACCGGGACAGTATTGGCGGCGAGCAGTACTTC | CASNRDSIGGEQYF
TRBJ2-5 | - | - | TRBV10-2 | TGTGCCAGCAGTTACAACGTGGCCCAAGAGACCCAGTACTTC | CASSYNVAQETQYF
TRBJ2-1 | - | - | TRBV7-9 | TGTGCCAGCAGCCCCGCCCCGGACTACCCGAGGAATGAGCAGTTCTTC | CASSPAPDYPRNEQFF
TRBJ1-2 | - | - | TRBV29-1 | TGCAGCGTTGACCCTGTTGGAGGAGGCTACACCTTC | CSVDPVGGGYTF
TRBJ2-6 | - | TRBD2 | TRBV5-1 | TGCGCCAGCAGCTTGCCCCGGGGAGGGGTCAGAGACTCTGGGGCCAACGTCCTGACTTTC | CASSLPRGGVRDSGANVLTF